The 24 T cell receptor beta chains presented below share a single source sample, sequenced in a study of shared clonotypes between healthy human individuals. Profiled with immunoSEQ multiplex PCR; TCRdb holds only in-frame clones, not every one. The sample lists approximately 1,000,000 clones; approximately 75% were seen once. Material: memory CD4+ T cells from PBMCs. The subset is: CD45RA-negative fraction. These receptor sequences come from a man between 18 and 35 years old in good health. Some clones in this sample may be carry-over from other donors' samples.

The chain is built from TRBV2 and TRBJ2-5, with 10 bases lining up with TRBD2. Germline assignment: CDR1 SNHLY and CDR2 FYNNEI. The CDR3 sequence is 12 residues long. Unmatched junction bases numbered 1, after V lost 7 bases and J lost 5 bases. The CDR3 DNA is TGTGCCAGCATGACTAGCGGGGAGACCCAGTACTTC. Protein: CASMTSGETQYF.

V usage is TRBV27 and J usage is TRBJ2-1; D remains ambiguous. Germline-derived CDR1 and CDR2 are MNHEY and SMNVEV (reference sequence). This CDR3 contains 15 residues. Trimming removed 5 bases at V and 0 bases at J, with 11 bases between. As DNA, the CDR3 is TGTGCCAGCAGTCCAAACTGGAGCTCCTACAATGAGCAGTTCTTC. This encodes CASSPNWSSYNEQFF.

The chain carries TRBV7-3 and TRBJ1-1; the D gene is possibly TRBD1 (5 bases). CDR1 and CDR2 (germline): SGHTA, FQGTGA. Trimming pared 1 base from V and 10 bases from J, leaving 7 bases between. This CDR3 spans 11 amino acids. CDR3 sequence reads: CASSLIRGAFF. The DNA for the CDR3 is TGTGCCAGCAGCTTAATAAGGGGAGCTTTCTTT.

The chain joins TRBV28 to TRBJ2-2, with 9 bases that match TRBD2. Germline V gives CDR1 MDHEN, CDR2 SYDVKM. CDR3 length: 17 amino acids. With 7 bases clipped from V and 3 bases from J, the junction kept 12 bases outside the gene matches. The CDR3 nucleotides read TGTGCCAGCAACCCCGACGGCGGGAGGGGACACACCGGGGAGCTGTTTTTT. Encoded protein: CASNPDGGRGHTGELFF.

V usage is TRBV6-4 and J usage is TRBJ1-5, with 8 bases identical to TRBD1. From germline, CDR1 is MRHNA and CDR2 SNTAGT. The CDR3 runs 15 residues. The V segment lost 3 bases and the J segment 5 bases; nucleotides outside the gene matches: 6. CDR3 DNA sequence: TGTGCCAGCAGTGAATCAGGGGGCGGGTATCAGCCCCAGCATTTT. This sequence encodes CASSESGGGYQPQHF.

This clone was counted ten times or more. The chain recombines TRBV11-2 with TRBJ2-7; D possibly corresponds to TRBD2 (6 bases). Trimming removed 4 bases from V and 5 bases from J, with 21 bases in between. Germline V gene data show CDR1 as SGHAT and CDR2 as FQNNGV. This CDR3 comprises 16 residues. CDR3 protein: CASSSPRGRIAHEQYF. Here the CDR3 DNA reads TGTGCCAGCAGCTCACCCCGGGGGAGGATAGCGCACGAGCAGTACTTC.

The chain is built from TRBV7-9 and TRBJ1-1, with 10 bases identical to TRBD1. In germline, CDR1 is SEHNR, CDR2 FQNEAQ (reference sequence). J was trimmed by 2 bases and V by 11 bases; bases with no gene match: 8. The CDR3 spans 14 residues. The CDR3 nucleotides are TGTGCCGGAGACAGGGGGCGTTTTAACACTGAAGCTTTCTTT. It translates to CAGDRGRFNTEAFF.

V gene TRBV28 combines with J gene TRBJ2-4; 12 positions agree with TRBD2. Trimming removed 8 bases from V and 1 base from J; junction bases left unmatched: 6. The CDR3 runs 16 residues. CDR1 and CDR2 from the germline V gene are MDHEN and SYDVKM. The DNA of the CDR3 is TGTGCCAGCTTAGAGACTAGCGGGAGTGCCAAAAACATTCAGTACTTC. Translated: CASLETSGSAKNIQYF. The full variable domain, completed using reference TRBV28 and TRBJ2-4, is DVKVTQSSRYLVKRTGEKVFLECVQDMDHENMFWYRQDPGLGLRLIYFSYDVKMKEKGDIPEGYSVSREKKERFSLILESASTNQTSMYLCASLETSGSAKNIQYFGAGTRLSVL.

The chain employs TRBV11-2 and TRBJ1-1; D may be TRBD1 (6 bases). Trimming removed 5 bases from V and 1 base from J, with 11 bases in between. CDR1 and CDR2 (germline): SGHAT, FQNNGV. The CDR3 is 14 residues long. This CDR3 reads CASSQLTGNTEAFF. The CDR3 bases are TGTGCCAGCAGCCAACTGACAGGGAACACTGAAGCTTTCTTT.

In this sample, this clone turned up a few times. The chain links TRBV5-1 to TRBJ2-7, with TRBD2 matching 12 bases. Germline CDR1 and CDR2: SGHRS and YFSETQ. The CDR3 totals 16 residues. With V trimmed by 4 bases and J by 7 bases, 12 bases remained unmatched. CDR3 nucleotides: TGCGCCAGCAGCAAAGGGACTAGCGGGCGGGTCGGGGAGCAGTACTTC. It yields the protein CASSKGTSGRVGEQYF.

This chain connects TRBV5-1 to TRBJ2-3; D gene unclear. V was pared by 0 bases and J by 0 bases, with 8 bases between. There are 15 residues in the CDR3. The germline gives CDR1 SGHRS, CDR2 YFSETQ. The CDR3 DNA follows: TGCGCCAGCAGCTTGGAGGACCCTAGCACAGATACGCAGTATTTT. It specifies CASSLEDPSTDTQYF.

The V and J genes are TRBV15 and TRBJ2-5; a possible D gene is TRBD1 (6 bases). Trimming stripped 1 base from V and 2 bases from J, with 11 bases between. Germline CDR1 is LNHNV and CDR2 is YYDKDF (reference sequence). This CDR3 region has 15 residues. The DNA of the CDR3 is TGTGCCACCAGCAGAGTAGGGGACATGCAAGAGACCCAGTACTTC. It codes for CATSRVGDMQETQYF.

The chain couples TRBV28 to TRBJ2-7, with D possibly matching TRBD2 (5 bases). The germline V gene has CDR1 MDHEN and CDR2 SYDVKM. The CDR3 loop spans 11 amino acids. V was trimmed by 8 bases and J by 9 bases, leaving 14 bases between them. CDR3 protein: CASGIRDRQYF. In nucleotides, the CDR3 is TGTGCCAGCGGAATCCGGGATCGGCAGTACTTC.

This chain's CDR3 is CASKSLHGGLVNEQFF. The DNA of the CDR3 is TGTGCCAGCAAAAGCCTACACGGAGGCTTGGTAAATGAGCAGTTCTTC. The chain employs TRBV6-4 and TRBJ2-1, with a tentative D call TRBD2 (5 bases). This CDR3 has 16 amino acids. Germline V CDR1 and CDR2: MRHNA, SNTAGT. V dropped 7 bases and J dropped 7 bases, with 23 bases sitting between them.

At least ten counts were recorded for this clone. The gene calls are TRBV27 and TRBJ2-5; D call uncertain. The germline V gene has CDR1 MNHEY and CDR2 SMNVEV (reference sequence). Deletions cut 0 bases from V and 1 base from J, with 9 bases between. This CDR3 is built from 15 residues. The DNA of the CDR3 is TGTGCCAGCAGTTTATCGTGGGCATCCCAAGAGACCCAGTACTTC. This translates into CASSLSWASQETQYF.

V and J are TRBV9 and TRBJ2-2; D ambiguous. V dropped 3 bases and J dropped 0 bases, with 6 bases sitting between them. The CDR3 has 14 amino acids. Germline V CDR1 and CDR2: SGDLS, YYNGEE. In DNA form, the CDR3 reads TGTGCCAGCAGCGGGGCCTCGAACACCGGGGAGCTGTTTTTT. Protein: CASSGASNTGELFF.

Remarks on this clone: One junction end disagrees with the germline gene, perhaps due to a read error. V and J are TRBV7-2 and TRBJ1-1, with a weak D call TRBD1 (5 bases). Germline values: CDR1 SGHTA, CDR2 FQGNSA. The CDR3 loop spans 15 amino acids. The CDR3 loop is CASSVQVPMNTEAFF. The CDR3 nucleotides are TGTGCCAGCAGCGTACAGGTTCCAATGAACACTGAAGCCTTCTTT.

V is TRBV2 and J is TRBJ2-3; D is perhaps TRBD2 (5 bases). The V gene's germline CDR1 is SNHLY and CDR2 FYNNEI. Between the trimmed V and J ends, which lost 6 bases and 6 bases, there was a span of 16 bases. The CDR3 contains 14 residues. The DNA for the CDR3 is TGTGCCAGCAGGAGGGAACGGCTCAGGGATACGCAGTATTTT. Its protein is CASRRERLRDTQYF.

With regard to this clone: The same CDR3 arises from other DNA sequences in this sample as well. V is TRBV7-3 and J is TRBJ1-1; 8 nucleotides match TRBD1. Trimming cost V 5 bases and J 4 bases; bases outside gene matches: 3. Germline loops: CDR1 SGHTA, CDR2 FQGTGA. The CDR3 loop spans 13 amino acids. CDR3 region: CASSPTGGTEAFF. The CDR3 DNA is TGTGCCAGCAGCCCAACAGGGGGCACTGAAGCTTTCTTT.

This clone was detected only a few times. The CDR3 nucleotides read TGTGCCAGCAGCGACCGGGACAGGTTGGGCAATGAGCAGTTCTTC. Amino acids: CASSDRDRLGNEQFF. The gene calls are TRBV7-2 and TRBJ2-1; 8 nucleotides align to TRBD1. The CDR3 is 15 residues long. The germline gives CDR1 SGHTA, CDR2 FQGNSA. The ends lost 5 bases at V and 6 bases at J; junction bases unmatched: 9.

The J gene is TRBJ2-5, the V gene TRBV7-6; D gene uncertain. Germline assignment: CDR1 SGHVS and CDR2 FNYEAQ. V was trimmed by 1 base and J by 2 bases, leaving 8 bases between them. This CDR3 comprises 14 residues. This CDR3 reads CASSLEVAQETQYF. The CDR3 DNA reads TGTGCCAGCAGCTTAGAGGTTGCTCAAGAGACCCAGTACTTC.

In regard to this clone: A read error likely explains this, since a far larger clone differs by one base. This chain uses TRBV2 with TRBJ1-5; the match to TRBD1 covers 7 bases. This CDR3 has 14 amino acids. Germline V gives CDR1 SNHLY, CDR2 FYNNEI. The ends lost 8 bases at V and 9 bases at J; junction bases unmatched: 13. CDR3 sequence: CASGRQGASGPQHF. CDR3 nucleotides: TGTGCCAGCGGCAGACAGGGTGCGTCTGGGCCCCAGCATTTT.

The rearrangement links TRBV30 to TRBJ2-7, with 8 bases aligning to TRBD1. Germline CDR1 reads GTSNPN; CDR2 reads SVGIG (reference sequence). This CDR3 has 15 residues. J lost 0 bases, V lost 4 bases, and 8 bases had no gene match. In DNA form, the CDR3 reads TGTGCCTGGACTCGAAAGGACAGGGACTCCTACGAGCAGTACTTC. This codes for CAWTRKDRDSYEQYF. Full variable domain (missing parts from reference TRBV30 and TRBJ2-7): SQTIHQWPATLVQPVGSPLSLECTVEGTSNPNLYWYRQAAGRGLQLLFYSVGIGQISSEVPQNLSASRPQDRQFILSSKKLLLSDSGFYLCAWTRKDRDSYEQYFGPGTRLTVT.

V is TRBV11-2 and J is TRBJ2-7, with a weak D call TRBD2 (5 bases). This CDR3 spans 14 amino acids. Germline V gene lookup returns CDR1 SGHAT and CDR2 FQNNGV. V gave up 2 bases and J gave up 3 bases, with 11 bases separating them. The CDR3 here is CASSLNTGIYEQYF. CDR3 sequence (DNA): TGTGCCAGCAGCTTAAACACGGGAATCTACGAGCAGTACTTC.